A selection of T cell receptor beta chains follows, all from one sample in a study of blood T cell repertoires in COVID-19. Here immunoSEQ multiplex PCR was the method, and the copy in TCRdb shows in-frame clones only, minus some. This table holds 300,000 or so clones, more than 75% found once. The sample comprised peripheral blood. The receptors shown here come from a woman between 50 and 59 years old who had recovered from COVID-19. Both conserved end residues are part of each CDR3. D genes are given only for firm matches. The size field is filled for only some rows; it gives once, few, many or a size class.

j_call | v_call | d_call | clone_size | cdr3_nt | cdr3_aa
TRBJ2-5 | TRBV6-2/TRBV6-3 | TRBD2 | - | TGTGCCAGCAGTCACGATAGGACTAGCGGGAGTGAGACCCAGTACTTC | CASSHDRTSGSETQYF
TRBJ1-1 | TRBV6-5 | TRBD1 | - | TGTGCCAGCGGGACAGGGGGAAGGGCTGAAGCTTTCTTT | CASGTGGRAEAFF
TRBJ2-3 | TRBV7-9 | TRBD2 | - | TGTGCCAGCAGCTCCGCAACTAGCGGGGGGCCTTATACGCAGTATTTT | CASSSATSGGPYTQYF
TRBJ2-5 | TRBV6-2/TRBV6-3 | TRBD2 | - | TGTGCCAGCAGTAGTAGCGGGGGGGCATTCCGAGAGACCCAGTACTTC | CASSSSGGAFRETQYF
TRBJ1-2 | TRBV4-1 | TRBD1 | - | TGCGCCAGCAGCCAACTGACAGGGGGTAACTATGGCTACACCTTC | CASSQLTGGNYGYTF
TRBJ1-5 | TRBV7-8 | - | - | TGTGCCAGCAGCGCTGACATCTTCGAGTATCAGCCCCAGCATTTT | CASSADIFEYQPQHF
TRBJ2-7 | TRBV7-2 | TRBD2 | - | TGTGCCAGCAGCTGGGGGACTACGGGTTACGAGCAGTACTTC | CASSWGTTGYEQYF
TRBJ2-1 | TRBV18 | TRBD2 | - | TGTGCCAGCTCACCCGGGGGGGCCCTCAATGAGCAGTTCTTC | CASSPGGALNEQFF
TRBJ1-2 | TRBV21-1 | - | - | TGTGCCAGCAGCAAAGGGGTTGGGGGGAAAGTAGTCTATGGCTACACCTTC | CASSKGVGGKVVYGYTF
TRBJ2-5 | TRBV27 | - | few | TGTGCCAGCAGTTCAGGGATCTGGGAGACCCAGTACTTC | CASSSGIWETQYF
TRBJ2-7 | TRBV5-1 | TRBD2 | once | TGCGCCAGCAGCTTAAATACGGGACTACAACTCTACGAGCAGTACTTC | CASSLNTGLQLYEQYF
TRBJ1-1 | TRBV2 | - | - | TGTGCCAGCAGCCTCAGGGGAAGAGTGTCTGAAGCTTTCTTT | CASSLRGRVSEAFF